The entry below gives a single T cell receptor (beta chain) sequence along with its context. These data are taken from a study of control samples from healthy donors and cancer patients. Generated by immunoSEQ multiplex PCR, the TCRdb table keeps only in-frame clones and is missing some. The data show about 77,000 clones, 85% to 95% seen once. Germline CDR1 LNHNV, CDR2 YYDKDF (reference sequence). The CDR3 is 15 amino acids. The V end lost 1 base, the J end lost 4 bases, and 13 bases lay between the germline ends. The chain joins TRBV15 to TRBJ1-2; D may be TRBD1 (5 bases). The TCR sequence derives from a woman in her fifties or sixties in good health. Sequencing used blood. The CDR3 bases are TGTGCCACCAGCAGAGGGGTCGGGGCGGGCTATGGCTACACCTTC. Translation: CATSRGVGAGYGYTF.